This T cell receptor beta chain is from a study of blood T cell repertoires in COVID-19. Background on the study: Samples of COVID-19 (acute and convalescent) were obtained from the United States, Italy and Spain. From T cells, B-cell-depleted T cells, or PBMCs came the material, which was cDNA or gDNA.

Germline values: CDR1 LGHNA, CDR2 YSLEER. V shed 1 base and J 6 bases; nucleotides not matched to a gene: 11. The CDR3 loop spans 16 amino acids. In the study's own analysis: Reference gene primer amplification in the assay estimated nucleated cell counts. Some clones are missing from TCRdb's copy, which holds only in-frame ones; the method was immunoSEQ multiplex PCR. V and J calls and clone size are given by that table; D and trimming were obtained from the DNA. The sample has nearly 35,000 clones, 87% seen once. The chain couples TRBV4-3 to TRBJ2-7; 8 nucleotides agree with TRBD1. Sequencing used peripheral blood. This TCR came from a human donor in a cohort sampled during active COVID-19. The CDR3: CASSQVSGTGGFEQYF. Here the CDR3 DNA reads TGCGCCAGCAGCCAAGTTTCCGGGACAGGAGGATTCGAGCAGTACTTC.